This is a list of T cell receptor beta chains from one sample in a study of T cell changes during pregnancy in multiple sclerosis. Produced via immunoSEQ multiplex PCR; TCRdb's table is partial and in-frame only. In the table there are 39,000 or so clones, 85% to 95% of which are singletons. This sample comprised CD4+ T cells from peripheral blood mononuclear cells, obtained after pregnancy. These receptors all stem from a female donor in good health, enrolled as a control in a pregnancy study. Both conserved end residues are part of each CDR3. The D gene is left open where the match is weak. The listing skips clone size in some rows; elsewhere it reads once, few, many or a size class.

j_call,clone_size,d_call,v_call,cdr3_aa,cdr3_nt
TRBJ2-7,.,TRBD1,TRBV27,CASSLGTGAYEQYF,TGTGCCAGCAGTTTAGGGACAGGAGCCTACGAGCAGTACTTC
TRBJ2-5,.,TRBD1,TRBV19,CASSIEPGGYETQYF,TGTGCCAGTAGTATTGAGCCAGGGGGTTATGAGACCCAGTACTTC
TRBJ2-1,.,.,TRBV7-9,CASSFGTGAGMNEQFF,TGTGCCAGCAGCTTCGGGACGGGAGCTGGGATGAATGAGCAGTTCTTC
TRBJ1-1,.,.,TRBV19,CASSRRSMNTEAFF,TGTGCCAGTAGTCGAAGGAGCATGAACACTGAAGCTTTCTTT
TRBJ2-7,.,TRBD1,TRBV10-3,CAIAQGAEEQYF,TGTGCCATTGCCCAGGGGGCAGAGGAGCAGTACTTC
TRBJ2-1,.,TRBD1,TRBV7-9,CASSYSGTANNEQFF,TGTGCCAGCAGCTACTCCGGGACAGCCAACAATGAGCAGTTCTTC
TRBJ1-1,.,.,TRBV6-6,CASSPGRAEGAFF,TGTGCCAGCAGCCCCGGACGGGCCGAGGGAGCTTTCTTT
TRBJ1-1,.,TRBD1,TRBV11-3,CASRKQGSGTEAFF,TGTGCCAGCCGAAAACAGGGGAGTGGCACTGAAGCTTTCTTT
TRBJ1-1,.,TRBD1,TRBV5-1,CASSPAGTANTEAFF,TGCGCCAGCAGCCCAGCCGGGACAGCGAACACTGAAGCTTTCTTT
TRBJ1-1,.,TRBD1,TRBV4-1,CASSQFTGGKGGGNTEAFF,TGCGCCAGCAGCCAATTTACAGGGGGTAAGGGTGGTGGGAACACTGAAGCTTTCTTT
TRBJ2-3,.,.,TRBV11-2,CASSPRDTADTQYF,TGTGCCAGCAGCCCCCGGGACACAGCAGATACGCAGTATTTT
TRBJ1-3,.,TRBD1,TRBV7-8,CASSRQGLGNTIYF,TGTGCCAGCAGTCGACAGGGGCTCGGAAACACCATATATTTT
TRBJ2-7,.,.,TRBV7-8,CASSLRGASTYEQYF,TGTGCCAGCAGCCTACGGGGGGCTAGTACCTACGAGCAGTACTTC
TRBJ2-2,.,TRBD2,TRBV7-2,CASSLVAGLSAGELFF,TGTGCCAGCAGCTTAGTAGCGGGATTGTCTGCCGGGGAGCTGTTTTTT
TRBJ1-2,.,.,TRBV14,CASSLIQGNYGYTF,TGTGCCAGCAGCCTAATTCAGGGGAACTATGGCTACACCTTC
TRBJ2-1,.,.,TRBV6-6,CASGTAGATGKQFF,TGTGCCAGCGGGACGGCGGGGGCGACCGGTAAGCAGTTCTTC
TRBJ1-1,.,.,TRBV9,CASSRSTGLITEAFF,TGTGCCAGCAGCCGTAGTACGGGGTTGATCACTGAAGCTTTCTTT
TRBJ1-2,.,TRBD1,TRBV29-1,CSVEDRRNYGYTF,TGCAGCGTTGAGGACAGGAGAAACTATGGCTACACCTTC
TRBJ2-5,.,TRBD2,TRBV7-2,CASSLESGRETQYF,TGTGCCAGCAGCTTAGAGAGCGGGAGGGAGACCCAGTACTTC
TRBJ1-1,.,TRBD1,TRBV2,CASSETGVTEAFF,TGTGCCAGCAGTGAAACAGGGGTTACTGAAGCTTTCTTT
TRBJ1-1,.,TRBD1,TRBV10-3,CATDMTGSGNTEAFF,TGTGCCACCGACATGACAGGGTCTGGGAACACTGAAGCTTTCTTT
TRBJ2-7,.,TRBD1,TRBV18,CASSPPLQGQDRYEQYF,TGTGCCAGCTCACCACCGCTCCAAGGACAGGATAGATACGAGCAGTACTTC
TRBJ1-4,.,.,TRBV7-9,CASSADGNEKLFF,TGTGCCAGCAGCGCAGACGGGAATGAAAAACTGTTTTTT
TRBJ2-5,.,.,TRBV30,CAWSPSYQETQYF,TGTGCCTGGAGTCCCTCCTACCAAGAGACCCAGTACTTC
TRBJ2-3,.,TRBD2,TRBV15,CATSRDLAGGYGDTQYF,TGTGCCACCAGCAGAGATCTGGCGGGAGGGTACGGGGATACGCAGTATTTT
TRBJ2-7,.,.,TRBV25-1,CASSEYGSSYEQYF,TGTGCCAGCAGTGAGTACGGTAGCTCCTACGAGCAGTACTTC
TRBJ1-6,.,TRBD1,TRBV30,CAWSQLLGQGGSPLHF,TGTGCCTGGAGTCAACTTTTAGGACAGGGTGGTTCACCCCTCCACTTT
TRBJ1-4,.,TRBD1,TRBV6-5,CASSRGWTGEKLFF,TGTGCCAGCAGTAGGGGATGGACAGGTGAAAAACTGTTTTTT
TRBJ2-1,.,.,TRBV30,CASKRRDSYNEQFF,TGTGCCAGCAAGCGGAGAGACTCCTACAATGAGCAGTTCTTC
TRBJ2-7,.,.,TRBV7-2,CASSGAAAYEQYF,TGTGCCAGCAGCGGTGCGGCTGCCTACGAGCAGTACTTC
TRBJ2-1,.,TRBD2,TRBV19,CASSLSGISYNEQFF,TGTGCCAGTAGTCTTAGCGGGATTTCCTACAATGAGCAGTTCTTC
TRBJ2-7,.,TRBD1,TRBV7-2,CASSGDRTYEQYF,TGTGCCAGCAGTGGGGACAGGACCTACGAGCAGTACTTC
TRBJ2-2,.,.,TRBV19,CASSIASGELFF,TGTGCCAGTAGTATAGCTAGCGGGGAGCTGTTTTTT
TRBJ2-3,.,.,TRBV9,CATNGGRYTDTQYF,TGTGCCACCAACGGGGGGCGGTACACAGATACGCAGTATTTT
TRBJ1-2,few,.,TRBV5-1,CASSRSPGDFGYTF,TGCGCCAGCAGCCGTTCACCGGGGGATTTCGGCTACACCTTC
TRBJ2-1,.,.,TRBV19,CASSIFGALSSYNEQFF,TGTGCCAGTAGTATATTTGGAGCGCTCAGCTCCTACAATGAGCAGTTCTTC
TRBJ1-6,once,TRBD1,TRBV9,CASSVSTGQANSPLHF,TGTGCCAGCAGCGTATCCACCGGACAGGCGAATTCACCCCTCCACTTT
TRBJ2-2,.,TRBD2,TRBV18,CASDPQRGATGELFF,TGTGCCAGCGACCCCCAGCGGGGGGCCACCGGGGAGCTGTTTTTT
TRBJ2-2,.,TRBD1,TRBV5-1,CASSPGQDTGELFF,TGCGCCAGCAGCCCGGGACAGGACACCGGGGAGCTGTTTTTT
TRBJ2-1,.,TRBD2,TRBV10-3,CAITGGGGAGEQFF,TGTGCCATCACCGGAGGCGGGGGGGCCGGTGAGCAGTTCTTC
TRBJ1-4,.,.,TRBV30,CAWSTGWDEKLFF,TGTGCCTGGAGCACAGGGTGGGATGAAAAACTGTTTTTT
TRBJ1-1,.,.,TRBV29-1,CSVEEEEAFF,TGCAGCGTTGAAGAGGAGGAAGCTTTCTTT
TRBJ1-5,.,.,TRBV27,CASSFYLGSQPQHF,TGTGCCAGCAGTTTCTATCTGGGGAGTCAGCCCCAGCATTTT
TRBJ2-1,.,.,TRBV7-9,CASSRGFYNEQFF,TGTGCCAGCAGCAGAGGGTTCTACAATGAGCAGTTCTTC
TRBJ2-3,.,TRBD2,TRBV6-6,CASRERGSTDTQYF,TGTGCCAGCAGGGAGCGGGGGAGCACAGATACGCAGTATTTT
TRBJ2-6,.,.,TRBV6-5,CASSRGPSGANVLTF,TGTGCCAGCAGCCGCGGGCCCTCTGGGGCCAACGTCCTGACTTTC
TRBJ1-1,once,TRBD1,TRBV10-1,CASAARDSEAFF,TGCGCCAGCGCGGCCCGGGACAGTGAAGCTTTCTTT